These 9 T cell receptor beta chains were all obtained from the same sample, sequenced in a study of technical replicates of blood from several donors. TCRdb keeps only in-frame clones here, not all; method: immunoSEQ multiplex PCR. The data show roughly 80,000 clones, 90% to 98% seen once. The sequenced material came from T cells isolated from PBMCs. Source of these receptors: a human donor in good health.

The chain joins TRBV19 to TRBJ2-1, with 10 bases that match TRBD2. With V trimmed by 0 bases and J by 9 bases, 2 bases remained unmatched. The CDR3 is 14 amino acids. CDR1 and CDR2 (germline): LNHDA, SQIVND (reference sequence). CDR3: CASSIEGLATEQFF. The CDR3 nucleotides read TGTGCCAGTAGTATAGAGGGACTAGCGACTGAGCAGTTCTTC.

The V gene is TRBV15, the J gene TRBJ2-1, with 8 bases matching TRBD2. CDR1 and CDR2 from the germline V gene are LNHNV and YYDKDF (reference sequence). The J segment lost 7 bases and the V segment lost 0 bases, leaving 8 bases of the junction unmatched. The CDR3 spans 16 residues. The CDR3 nucleotides read TGTGCCACCAGCAGAGATACGCCTAGCGGGCGTAATGAGCAGTTCTTC. It translates to CATSRDTPSGRNEQFF. Variable domain in full (rest from reference TRBV15 and TRBJ2-1): DAMVIQNPRYQVTQFGKPVTLSCSQTLNHNVMYWYQQKSSQAPKLLFHYYDKDFNNEADTPDNFQSRRPNTSFCFLDIRSPGLGDTAMYLCATSRDTPSGRNEQFFGPGTRLTVL.

The chain couples TRBV6-5 to TRBJ2-7; 7 bases are a match to TRBD2. This CDR3 has 15 amino acids. Germline values: CDR1 MNHEY, CDR2 SVGAGI. V was clipped by 0 bases and J by 3 bases; unmatched bases: 5. CDR3 nucleotides: TGTGCCAGCAGTTACTCGGCGGGGGTTGACTACGAGCAGTACTTC. It translates to CASSYSAGVDYEQYF.

This chain uses TRBV13 with TRBJ1-1, with D perhaps TRBD1 (5 bases). The CDR3 totals 13 residues. V lost 5 bases and J 6 bases, leaving 13 bases between the germline ends. Germline V gives CDR1 PRHDT, CDR2 FYEKMQ (reference sequence). CDR3 protein: CASSLVSGAEAFF. The CDR3 DNA sequence: TGTGCCAGCAGCCTCGTCTCGGGGGCTGAAGCTTTCTTT.

The V gene is TRBV30, the J gene TRBJ1-2; maybe TRBD1 (5 bases). This CDR3 has 15 residues. Trimming cost V 0 bases and J 4 bases, with 15 bases left between them. Germline lookup yields CDR1 GTSNPN and CDR2 SVGIG (reference sequence). CDR3 coding DNA: TGTGCCTGGAGTGTACTCAGGGAAAGGGTCTATGGCTACACCTTC. It yields the protein CAWSVLRERVYGYTF.

The chain uses TRBV5-1 and TRBJ2-7; no definite D call. The V and J ends lost 1 base and 3 bases respectively, with 5 bases between them. The CDR3 sequence is 12 residues long. Germline V gene data show CDR1 as SGHRS and CDR2 as YFSETQ. CDR3 sequence reads: CASSLTNYEQYF. For the CDR3, the DNA is TGCGCCAGCAGCTTGACTAACTACGAGCAGTACTTC. The whole variable domain, remainder taken from reference TRBV5-1 and TRBJ2-7, is KAGVTQTPRYLIKTRGQQVTLSCSPISGHRSVSWYQQTPGQGLQFLFEYFSETQRNKGNFPGRFSGRQFSNSRSEMNVSTLELGDSALYLCASSLTNYEQYFGPGTRLTVT.

The chain joins TRBV5-6 to TRBJ2-5, with D hard to call. The germline gives CDR1 SGHDT, CDR2 YYEEEE. This CDR3 comprises 13 residues. The V gene lost 1 base and the J gene lost 4 bases, with 8 bases spanning the gap. In DNA, the CDR3 is TGTGCCAGCAGCTTGCCAATGAGAGAGACCCAGTACTTC. This sequence encodes CASSLPMRETQYF. Based on the CDR3 plus reference TRBV5-6 and TRBJ2-5, the full variable domain is DAGVTQSPTHLIKTRGQQVTLRCSPKSGHDTVSWYQQALGQGPQFIFQYYEEEERQRGNFPDRFSGHQFPNYSSELNVNALLLGDSALYLCASSLPMRETQYFGPGTRLLVL.

The rearrangement links TRBV6-1 to TRBJ2-7; D gene unclear. The germline CDR1 and CDR2 sequences are MNHNS and SASEGT. This CDR3 has 16 residues. Trimming took off 4 bases at V and 5 bases at J, with 21 bases between the two ends. CDR3 in amino acids: CASSASHPRFLNEQYF. The DNA for the CDR3 is TGTGCCAGCAGTGCATCCCATCCCAGATTTTTGAACGAGCAGTACTTC.

The chain joins TRBV27 to TRBJ1-3; 7 bases fit TRBD1. The length of the CDR3 is 13 residues. CDR1 and CDR2 (germline): MNHEY, SMNVEV (reference sequence). The J segment lost 4 bases and the V segment lost 6 bases, leaving 3 bases of the junction unmatched. The CDR3 reads CASRSGQGNTIYF. For the CDR3, the DNA is TGTGCCAGCAGGTCGGGACAGGGAAACACCATATATTTT.